This T cell receptor (beta chain) emerged from a study of CXCR3-negative and CXCR3-positive naive CD8 T cells. Across the study: The study obtained around 140 million TRB reads, about 1.5 +/- 0.3 million per library.

The germline V gene encodes CDR1 SGHVS and CDR2 FQNEAQ. CDR3 length: 15 amino acids. Triplicate roughly 320,000-cell sorts were made of each CD8+ T cell subset. The libraries of TRB cDNA were constructed through 5' RACE using UMI labels. One entry per CDR3 protein, without DNA, is what TCRdb gives after re-calling the 5' RACE reads. The sample totals approximately 100,000 distinct CDR3 sequences. Broader study findings: More hydrophobic TRB CDR3s were found in CXCR3-positive naive cells than in CXCR3-negative naive cells. Diversity proved comparably high across both naive subsets and much lower in memory CD8+ cells.

As to this clonotype: Its antigen is unidentified.

This receptor was identified in a human donor in good health. Some clones in this sample may be carry-over from other donors' samples. The V gene is TRBV7-8, the J gene TRBJ2-7; the D gene TCRdb calls, TRBD2, cannot be checked with no DNA. Sequenced: naive CXCR3+ CD8+ T cells from blood. The subset: CD45RO-CCR7+CD27+CD95- naive CD8+ T cells expressing CXCR3 (TNR3+). The CDR3 is CASSSLLAGGDEQYF.